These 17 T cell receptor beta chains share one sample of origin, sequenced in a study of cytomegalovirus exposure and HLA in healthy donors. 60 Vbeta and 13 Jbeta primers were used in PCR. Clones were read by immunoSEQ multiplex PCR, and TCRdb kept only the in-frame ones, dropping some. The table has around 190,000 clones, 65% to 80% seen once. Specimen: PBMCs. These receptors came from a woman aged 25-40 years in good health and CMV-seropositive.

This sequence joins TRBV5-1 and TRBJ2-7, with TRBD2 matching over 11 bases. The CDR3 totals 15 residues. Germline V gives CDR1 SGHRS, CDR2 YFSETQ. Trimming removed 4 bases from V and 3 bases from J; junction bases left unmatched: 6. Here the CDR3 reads CASSETGTSGYEQYF. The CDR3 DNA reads TGCGCCAGCAGCGAAACCGGGACTAGCGGCTACGAGCAGTACTTC.

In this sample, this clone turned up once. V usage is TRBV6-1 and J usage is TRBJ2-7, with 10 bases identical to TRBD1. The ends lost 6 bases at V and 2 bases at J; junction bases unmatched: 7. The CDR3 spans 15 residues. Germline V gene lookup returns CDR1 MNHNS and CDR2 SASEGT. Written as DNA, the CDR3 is TGTGCCAGCAGGGACCGACAGGGGGCCACCTACGAGCAGTACTTC. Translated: CASRDRQGATYEQYF.

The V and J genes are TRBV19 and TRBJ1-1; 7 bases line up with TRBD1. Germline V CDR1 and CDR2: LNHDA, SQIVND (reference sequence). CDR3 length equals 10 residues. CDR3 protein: CATGEAEAFF. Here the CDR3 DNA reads TGTGCTACAGGGGAAGCTGAAGCTTTCTTT.

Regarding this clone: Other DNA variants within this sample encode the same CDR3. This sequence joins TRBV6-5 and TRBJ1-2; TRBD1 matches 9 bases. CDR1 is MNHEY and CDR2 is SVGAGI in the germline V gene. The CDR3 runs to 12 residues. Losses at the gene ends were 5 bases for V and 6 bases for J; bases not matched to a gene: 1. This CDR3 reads CASSRTGDGYTF. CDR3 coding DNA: TGTGCCAGCAGTAGGACAGGGGATGGCTACACCTTC.

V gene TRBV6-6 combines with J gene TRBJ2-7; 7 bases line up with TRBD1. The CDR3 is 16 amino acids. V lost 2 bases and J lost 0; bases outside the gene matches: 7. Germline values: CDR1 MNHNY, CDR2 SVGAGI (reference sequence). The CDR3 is CASSYGTALNSYEQYF. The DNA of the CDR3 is TGTGCCAGCAGTTACGGGACAGCCCTAAACTCCTACGAGCAGTACTTC.

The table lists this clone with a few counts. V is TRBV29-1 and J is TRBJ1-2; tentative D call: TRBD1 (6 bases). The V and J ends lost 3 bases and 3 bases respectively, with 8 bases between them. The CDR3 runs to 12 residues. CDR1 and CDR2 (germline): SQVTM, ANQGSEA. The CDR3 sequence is CSVEAGDYGYTF. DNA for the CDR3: TGCAGCGTTGAGGCAGGGGACTATGGCTACACCTTC.

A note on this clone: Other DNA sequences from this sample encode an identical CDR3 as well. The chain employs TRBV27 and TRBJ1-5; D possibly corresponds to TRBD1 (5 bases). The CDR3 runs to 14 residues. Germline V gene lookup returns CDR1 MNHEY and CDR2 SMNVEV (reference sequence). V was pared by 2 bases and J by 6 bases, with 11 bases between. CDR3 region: CASSLAQGGQPQHF. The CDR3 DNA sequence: TGTGCCAGCAGTTTAGCCCAGGGAGGTCAGCCCCAGCATTTT.

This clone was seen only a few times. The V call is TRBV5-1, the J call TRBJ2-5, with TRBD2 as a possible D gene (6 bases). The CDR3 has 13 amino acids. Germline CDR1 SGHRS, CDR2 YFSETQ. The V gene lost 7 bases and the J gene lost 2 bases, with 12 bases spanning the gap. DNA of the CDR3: TGCGCCAGCCGGGGAGGCTCACAAGAGACCCAGTACTTC. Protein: CASRGGSQETQYF.

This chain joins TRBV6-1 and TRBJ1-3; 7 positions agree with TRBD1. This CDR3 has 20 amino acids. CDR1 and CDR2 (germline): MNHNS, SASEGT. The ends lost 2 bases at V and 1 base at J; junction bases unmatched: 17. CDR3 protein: CASSEWGFGLGTASGNTIYF. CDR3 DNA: TGTGCCAGCAGTGAATGGGGATTTGGTCTCGGGACAGCTTCTGGAAACACCATATATTTT.

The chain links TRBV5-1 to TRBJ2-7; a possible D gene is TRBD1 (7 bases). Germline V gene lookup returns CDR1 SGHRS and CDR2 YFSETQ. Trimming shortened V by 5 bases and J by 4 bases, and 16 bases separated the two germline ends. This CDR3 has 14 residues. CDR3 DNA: TGCGCCAGCAGACTACAGGGGAGGTTTTACGAGCAGTACTTC. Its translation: CASRLQGRFYEQYF.

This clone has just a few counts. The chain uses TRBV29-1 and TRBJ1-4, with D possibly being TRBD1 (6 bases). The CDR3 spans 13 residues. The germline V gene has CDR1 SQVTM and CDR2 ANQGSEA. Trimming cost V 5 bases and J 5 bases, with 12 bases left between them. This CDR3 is CSVPDSINEKLFF. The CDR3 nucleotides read TGCAGCGTTCCGGACAGTATCAATGAAAAACTGTTTTTT.

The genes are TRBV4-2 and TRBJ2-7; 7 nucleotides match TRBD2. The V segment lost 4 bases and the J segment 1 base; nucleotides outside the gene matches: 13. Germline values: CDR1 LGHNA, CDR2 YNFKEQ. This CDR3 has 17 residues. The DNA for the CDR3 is TGTGCCAGCAGCCCGGCCCAGGGAACGGGGGGATCCTACGAGCAGTACTTC. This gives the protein CASSPAQGTGGSYEQYF.

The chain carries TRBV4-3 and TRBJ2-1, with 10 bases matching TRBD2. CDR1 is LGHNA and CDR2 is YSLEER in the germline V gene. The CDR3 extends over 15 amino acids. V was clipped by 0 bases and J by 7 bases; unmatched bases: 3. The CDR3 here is CASSQDPAGGNEQFF. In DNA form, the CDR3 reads TGCGCCAGCAGCCAAGATCCAGCGGGGGGGAATGAGCAGTTCTTC.

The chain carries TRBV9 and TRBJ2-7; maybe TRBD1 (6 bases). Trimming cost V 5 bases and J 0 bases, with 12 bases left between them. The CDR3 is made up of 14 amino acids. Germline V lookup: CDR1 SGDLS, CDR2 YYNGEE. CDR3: CASSNQGLSYEQYF. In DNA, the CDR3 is TGTGCCAGCAGTAACCAGGGGCTCTCCTACGAGCAGTACTTC.

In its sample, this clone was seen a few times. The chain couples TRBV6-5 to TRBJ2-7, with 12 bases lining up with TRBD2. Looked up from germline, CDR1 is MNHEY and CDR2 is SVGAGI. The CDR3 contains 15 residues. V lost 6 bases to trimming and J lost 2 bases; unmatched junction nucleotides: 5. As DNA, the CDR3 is TGTGCCAGCAGCCAGGGACTAGCGGGTACCTACGAGCAGTACTTC. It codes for CASSQGLAGTYEQYF.

The CDR3 reads CASSPRAGVADTQYF. The DNA of the CDR3 is TGTGCCAGCAGCCCTAGAGCGGGAGTGGCAGATACGCAGTATTTT. The chain recombines TRBV7-6 with TRBJ2-3; 8 bases agree with TRBD2. The V and J ends lost 5 bases and 4 bases, in that order; junction bases with no gene match: 8. The CDR3 is made up of 15 amino acids. The germline V gene has CDR1 SGHVS and CDR2 FNYEAQ. The whole variable domain, filled in from reference TRBV7-6 and TRBJ2-3, reads GAGVSQSPRYKVTKRGQDVALRCDPISGHVSLYWYRQALGQGPEFLTYFNYEAQQDKSGLPNDRFSAERPEGSISTLTIQRTEQRDSAMYRCASSPRAGVADTQYFGPGTRLTVL.

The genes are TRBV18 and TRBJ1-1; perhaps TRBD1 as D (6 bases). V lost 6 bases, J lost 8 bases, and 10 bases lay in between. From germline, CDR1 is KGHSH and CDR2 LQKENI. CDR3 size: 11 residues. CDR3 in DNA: TGTGCCAGCTCCCTTACAGGGGAAGCTTTCTTT. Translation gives CASSLTGEAFF.